Presented here are 24 T cell receptor beta chains from one specimen sequenced in a study of blood T cell repertoires in COVID-19. The assay was immunoSEQ multiplex PCR, and TCRdb's table has in-frame clones only and misses some. The table has approximately 30,000 clones, 85% to 90% seen once. Sequenced material: peripheral blood. These receptors all come from a human donor in a cohort sampled during active COVID-19.

The V and J genes are TRBV28 and TRBJ1-2; unclear D gene. Germline V CDR1 and CDR2: MDHEN, SYDVKM. This CDR3 has 13 residues. Between the trimmed V and J ends, which lost 2 bases and 8 bases, there was a span of 12 bases. Here the CDR3 DNA reads TGTGCCAGCAGTTTAGGTCCAAGTCAGGGCTACACCTTC. Residues: CASSLGPSQGYTF.

The chain employs TRBV7-9 and TRBJ1-6, with a tentative D call TRBD1 (5 bases). V shed 0 bases and J shed 10 bases, with 13 bases lying between them. Germline CDR1 is SEHNR and CDR2 is FQNEAQ (reference sequence). There are 15 residues in the CDR3. CDR3 sequence reads: CASSLAVREASPLHF. The CDR3 nucleotides are TGTGCCAGCAGCTTAGCCGTCAGGGAGGCGTCACCCCTCCACTTT.

This clone was counted only a few times. The CDR3: CASSLVVGNTIYF. As DNA, the CDR3 is TGTGCCAGCAGCTTAGTAGTCGGAAACACCATATATTTT. The chain recombines TRBV11-3 with TRBJ1-3, with D uncertain. Germline-derived CDR1 and CDR2 are SGHNT and YENEEA. Trimming removed 1 base at V and 4 bases at J, with 5 bases between. CDR3 length equals 13 residues.

The chain links TRBV28 to TRBJ2-7; TRBD1 might be the D (7 bases). CDR1 and CDR2 from the germline V gene are MDHEN and SYDVKM. V was pared by 5 bases and J by 1 base, with 12 bases between. The CDR3 is 14 residues long. DNA of the CDR3: TGTGCCAGCAGTGTGACAGGGAGGTCCTACGAGCAGTACTTC. This encodes CASSVTGRSYEQYF.

This clone was seen once. This chain uses TRBV6-5 with TRBJ2-5, with 10 bases lining up with TRBD2. CDR1 is MNHEY, CDR2 SVGAGI, per germline. Trimming took 2 bases from V and 4 from J; bases not matched to a gene: 7. This CDR3 has 16 residues. CDR3 amino acids: CASSYTAGGPRETQYF. The CDR3 DNA reads as TGTGCCAGCAGTTACACAGCGGGGGGGCCGCGAGAGACCCAGTACTTC.

The chain carries TRBV9 and TRBJ1-1; 8 nucleotides align to TRBD1. The CDR3 has 15 residues. The J segment lost 5 bases and the V segment lost 3 bases, leaving 9 bases of the junction unmatched. Germline lookup yields CDR1 SGDLS and CDR2 YYNGEE. The CDR3: CASSGQGAQRTEAFF. For the CDR3, the DNA is TGTGCCAGCAGCGGGCAGGGGGCCCAACGAACTGAAGCTTTCTTT.

This clone was seen only once. This chain joins TRBV2 and TRBJ1-5; 8 bases fit TRBD1. CDR1 and CDR2 (germline): SNHLY, FYNNEI. Trimming cost V 6 bases and J 1 base; bases outside gene matches: 8. CDR3 length: 16 residues. This CDR3 reads CASSSEQGVSNQPQHF. CDR3 coding DNA: TGTGCCAGCAGCTCGGAACAGGGGGTAAGCAATCAGCCCCAGCATTTT.

The CDR3 coding sequence is TGTGCCAGTAGTACCCTCGGGACAGGGTTGGTAGATACGCAGTATTTT. Protein: CASSTLGTGLVDTQYF. This rearrangement joins TRBV19 to TRBJ2-3, with TRBD1 identical over 9 bases. V dropped 4 bases and J dropped 5; count of bases not matched to a gene: 10. This CDR3 has 16 amino acids. Germline V gene data show CDR1 as LNHDA and CDR2 as SQIVND (reference sequence).

The CDR3: CASSLRTGSSYNSPLHF. The CDR3 coding sequence is TGTGCCAGCAGCTTACGGACAGGGAGCTCCTATAATTCACCCCTCCACTTT. This sequence joins TRBV7-2 and TRBJ1-6, with TRBD1 matching over 8 bases. CDR1 SGHTA and CDR2 FQGNSA come from the germline V gene. The junction had 3 bases not matched to a gene; V was cut back by 2 bases and J by 0 bases. The CDR3 is made up of 17 amino acids.

The J gene is TRBJ2-7, the V gene TRBV5-6; a weak D match, TRBD1 (6 bases). V dropped 4 bases and J dropped 3 bases, with 11 bases sitting between them. This CDR3 has 13 residues. Germline values: CDR1 SGHDT, CDR2 YYEEEE. The CDR3 DNA is TGTGCCAGCAGCCAATCAGGGGTCTACGAGCAGTACTTC. This encodes CASSQSGVYEQYF. Full variable domain (remainder filled in from reference TRBV5-6 and TRBJ2-7): DAGVTQSPTHLIKTRGQQVTLRCSPKSGHDTVSWYQQALGQGPQFIFQYYEEEERQRGNFPDRFSGHQFPNYSSELNVNALLLGDSALYLCASSQSGVYEQYFGPGTRLTVT.

The rearrangement links TRBV5-6 to TRBJ2-3; a weak D match, TRBD2 (5 bases). Germline V gene data show CDR1 as SGHDT and CDR2 as YYEEEE. The CDR3 length is 13 residues. V gave up 4 bases and J gave up 2 bases, with 8 bases separating them. This chain's CDR3 is CASSATTTDTQYF. The CDR3, as DNA: TGTGCCAGCAGCGCGACTACCACAGATACGCAGTATTTT.

This clone was seen once. The chain employs TRBV5-1 and TRBJ2-7, with D perhaps TRBD1 (5 bases). Germline V gives CDR1 SGHRS, CDR2 YFSETQ. The CDR3 is made up of 14 amino acids. V was shortened by 0 bases and J by 3 bases, with 10 bases between the two germline ends. This CDR3 is CASSLADTLYEQYF. CDR3 sequence (DNA): TGCGCCAGCAGCTTGGCGGACACTCTCTACGAGCAGTACTTC.

This sequence joins TRBV4-1 and TRBJ1-4; D possibly corresponds to TRBD1 (5 bases). Germline V gene sequence: CDR1 MGHRA, CDR2 YSYEKL. V dropped 3 bases and J dropped 15 bases, with 11 bases sitting between them. The CDR3 totals 11 residues. The CDR3 DNA follows: TGCGCCAGCAGCCAGCCTAAGGGGATGTTTTTT. It specifies CASSQPKGMFF.

The genes are TRBV10-3 and TRBJ2-7, with 7 bases aligning to TRBD2. From germline, CDR1 is ENHRY and CDR2 SYGVKD. The CDR3 totals 15 residues. V gave up 0 bases and J gave up 4 bases; unmatched junction bases: 6. The DNA of the CDR3 is TGTGCCATCAGTGAGTCGGGGGAGGGCCCTTACGAGCAGTACTTC. This encodes CAISESGEGPYEQYF.

J is TRBJ1-2 and V is TRBV28; 9 bases fit TRBD1. The junction had 7 bases not matched to a gene; V was cut back by 6 bases and J by 5 bases. Per germline, CDR1 MDHEN and CDR2 SYDVKM. CDR3 length: 14 residues. The CDR3 nucleotides read TGTGCCAGCAGCCCCACAGGGGGCGTTTATGGCTACACCTTC. Amino acids: CASSPTGGVYGYTF.

The table lists this clone with a few counts. The chain links TRBV4-2 to TRBJ1-4; D gene ambiguous. Looked up from germline, CDR1 is LGHNA and CDR2 is YNFKEQ. The CDR3 has 14 residues. V lost 3 bases and J 8 bases, leaving 13 bases between the germline ends. The CDR3 nucleotides read TGTGCCAGCAGCCATTTAGGCTCGGGGGAAAAACTGTTTTTT. It is translated as CASSHLGSGEKLFF.

This clone showed up just once. The CDR3 DNA is TGTGCCAGCAGCTTAGCCCCTACAGGGGGGAAAGCCGGCACTGAAGCTTTCTTT. Its protein is CASSLAPTGGKAGTEAFF. The genes are TRBV7-2 and TRBJ1-1; TRBD1 matches 8 bases. Germline trimming cut 0 bases from V and 4 bases from J; bases unmatched to any gene: 13. This CDR3 is 18 amino acids long. Germline V gene sequence: CDR1 SGHTA, CDR2 FQGNSA. Full variable domain (remainder filled in from reference TRBV7-2 and TRBJ1-1): GAGVSQSPSNKVTEKGKDVELRCDPISGHTALYWYRQSLGQGLEFLIYFQGNSAPDKSGLPSDRFSAERTGGSVSTLTIQRTQQEDSAVYLCASSLAPTGGKAGTEAFFGQGTRLTVV.

The J gene is TRBJ2-7, the V gene TRBV6-5; 8 nucleotides match TRBD2. This CDR3 is built from 14 residues. The V gene end was trimmed by 10 bases and the J gene end by 0 bases; junction bases not matched to a gene: 8. Germline CDR1 is MNHEY and CDR2 is SVGAGI. The CDR3 spells CATKRGPISYEQYF. CDR3 DNA: TGTGCCACAAAGCGGGGGCCGATCTCCTACGAGCAGTACTTC.

The chain carries TRBV7-2 and TRBJ1-4; 7 bases are shared with TRBD1. There are 15 residues in the CDR3. Germline V gives CDR1 SGHTA, CDR2 FQGNSA. V was clipped by 3 bases and J by 7 bases; unmatched bases: 8. CDR3 sequence (DNA): TGTGCCAGCAGCTTGAGACAGGGTTGGGGTGAAAAACTGTTTTTT. It codes for CASSLRQGWGEKLFF.

The chain has TRBV5-5 and TRBJ2-7, with 10 bases fitting TRBD1. The CDR3 runs to 15 residues. V dropped 0 bases and J dropped 3; count of bases not matched to a gene: 3. Germline-derived CDR1 and CDR2 are SGHKS and YYEKEE (reference sequence). In nucleotides, the CDR3 is TGTGCCAGCAGCTTGGCGTGGACAGGGGGCTACGAGCAGTACTTC. Its translation: CASSLAWTGGYEQYF.

This rearrangement joins TRBV24-1 to TRBJ2-7, with 14 bases identical to TRBD2. This CDR3 region has 17 residues. Trimming took 7 bases from V and 0 from J; bases not matched to a gene: 7. Per the germline V gene, CDR1 is KGHDR and CDR2 is SFDVKD. CDR3: CATRGLAGGLNSYEQYF. The CDR3 region has the DNA TGTGCCACCAGAGGACTAGCGGGGGGCCTTAACTCCTACGAGCAGTACTTC.

V and J are TRBV5-4 and TRBJ2-1, with 7 positions matching TRBD1. Unmatched junction bases numbered 8, after V lost 0 bases and J lost 2 bases. Per the germline V gene, CDR1 is SGHNT and CDR2 is YYREEE (reference sequence). The CDR3 has 17 residues. The CDR3 sequence is CASSLGGGGPTYNEQFF. In DNA, the CDR3 is TGTGCCAGCAGCTTGGGAGGGGGCGGGCCCACCTACAATGAGCAGTTCTTC.

J is TRBJ2-5 and V is TRBV5-6, with a possible D match to TRBD2 (6 bases). V shed 4 bases and J shed 2 bases, with 18 bases lying between them. The CDR3 extends over 16 amino acids. The germline V gene has CDR1 SGHDT and CDR2 YYEEEE. The CDR3 sequence: CASSPSIGGSQETQYF. CDR3 coding DNA: TGTGCCAGCAGCCCTTCCATAGGAGGGTCACAAGAGACCCAGTACTTC.

V gene TRBV7-9 combines with J gene TRBJ2-7; 7 bases align to TRBD1. Germline V lookup: CDR1 SEHNR, CDR2 FQNEAQ (reference sequence). The CDR3 has 14 residues. The trim removed 3 bases at V and 4 bases at J, leaving 6 bases unmatched. CDR3 loop: CASSFPGTVYEQYF. The CDR3 DNA follows: TGTGCCAGCAGCTTCCCCGGGACAGTTTACGAGCAGTACTTC.